Each of the 15 T cell receptor beta chains below was sequenced from the same sample in a study of control samples from healthy donors and cancer patients. Assay used: immunoSEQ multiplex PCR; TCRdb lists only in-frame clones, some missing. In the table there are about 140,000 clones, about nine tenths of which are singletons. The source material was blood. The receptor source for this set is a man aged 30 to 39 in good health.

CDR3 DNA: TGTGCCAGTAGTATGATAGTTGGCGGAAGTGAAGCTTTCTTT. It is translated as CASSMIVGGSEAFF. The chain uses TRBV19 and TRBJ1-1; D is undetermined. V shed 3 bases and J shed 7 bases, with 15 bases lying between them. The CDR3 has 14 residues. CDR1 and CDR2 from the germline V gene are LNHDA and SQIVND (reference sequence). The full variable domain, in which reference TRBV19 and TRBJ1-1 provide the parts outside the CDR3, is DGGITQSPKYLFRKEGQNVTLSCEQNLNHDAMYWYRQDPGQGLRLIYYSQIVNDFQKGDIAEGYSVSREKKESFPLTVTSAQKNPTAFYLCASSMIVGGSEAFFGQGTRLTVV.

The chain carries TRBV28 and TRBJ2-1; the D is unclear. CDR1 MDHEN and CDR2 SYDVKM come from the germline V gene. This CDR3 has 14 residues. The ends were cut back, 3 bases at V and 3 bases at J, with 9 bases in the middle. The CDR3 DNA is TGTGCCAGCAGTTTCAAGAGGAACTACAATGAGCAGTTCTTC. Translating gives CASSFKRNYNEQFF.

As regards this clone: This sample also contains other DNA sequences that code for the same CDR3. The chain combines TRBV19 with TRBJ1-5; D is undetermined. The CDR3 loop spans 15 amino acids. V lost 2 bases and J 0 bases, leaving 8 bases between the germline ends. CDR1 LNHDA and CDR2 SQIVND come from the germline V gene (reference sequence). This CDR3 is CASSILGISNQPQHF. The CDR3 DNA is TGTGCCAGTAGTATATTAGGGATTAGCAATCAGCCCCAGCATTTT. Supplemented by reference TRBV19 and TRBJ1-5, the full variable domain reads DGGITQSPKYLFRKEGQNVTLSCEQNLNHDAMYWYRQDPGQGLRLIYYSQIVNDFQKGDIAEGYSVSREKKESFPLTVTSAQKNPTAFYLCASSILGISNQPQHFGDGTRLSIL.

The V call is TRBV30, the J call TRBJ1-2; TRBD1 might be the D (5 bases). The length of the CDR3 is 13 residues. The V end lost 5 bases, the J end lost 7 bases, and 17 bases lay between the germline ends. The germline V gene has CDR1 GTSNPN and CDR2 SVGIG (reference sequence). The CDR3 here is CAWGSGREAGYTF. In DNA, the CDR3 is TGTGCCTGGGGGTCCGGCAGGGAAGCTGGCTACACCTTC.

The gene calls are TRBV6-6 and TRBJ1-1; D ambiguous. Germline V lookup: CDR1 MNHNY, CDR2 SVGAGI (reference sequence). Between the trimmed V and J ends, which lost 2 bases and 7 bases, there was a span of 8 bases. The CDR3 has 12 amino acids. CDR3 in DNA: TGTGCCAGCAGTTACGAACGGGTTGAAGCTTTCTTT. As protein: CASSYERVEAFF.

The chain joins TRBV6-5 to TRBJ1-6; D is unclear. Trimming removed 2 bases at V and 9 bases at J, with 8 bases between. Germline lookup yields CDR1 MNHEY and CDR2 SVGAGI. The CDR3 is 13 residues long. As DNA, the CDR3 is TGTGCCAGCAGTTACAGGGTAGCTTCACCCCTCCACTTT. Residues: CASSYRVASPLHF.

The V and J genes are TRBV7-2 and TRBJ1-2; 8 bases match TRBD1. The germline V gene encodes CDR1 SGHTA and CDR2 FQGNSA. The CDR3 is 13 amino acids. Trimming cost V 6 bases and J 4 bases; bases outside gene matches: 4. In nucleotides, the CDR3 is TGTGCCAGCAGAACAGGGGGGAGCTATGGCTACACCTTC. Its translation is CASRTGGSYGYTF. Variable domain in full (rest from reference TRBV7-2 and TRBJ1-2): GAGVSQSPSNKVTEKGKDVELRCDPISGHTALYWYRQSLGQGLEFLIYFQGNSAPDKSGLPSDRFSAERTGGSVSTLTIQRTQQEDSAVYLCASRTGGSYGYTFGSGTRLTVV.

This clone showed up just once. The chain uses TRBV15 and TRBJ1-1; unclear D gene. The V end lost 10 bases, the J end lost 1 base, and 13 bases lay between the germline ends. The CDR3 contains 13 residues. From germline, CDR1 is LNHNV and CDR2 YYDKDF (reference sequence). CDR3 nucleotide sequence: TGTGCCATCGGCCGGGGTACGAACACTGAAGCTTTCTTT. As protein: CAIGRGTNTEAFF.

The rearrangement uses TRBV10-3 and TRBJ2-1; the match to TRBD2 covers 9 bases. CDR3 length equals 16 residues. The J segment lost 1 base and the V segment lost 5 bases, leaving 6 bases of the junction unmatched. CDR1 is ENHRY and CDR2 is SYGVKD in the germline V gene. CDR3 DNA sequence: TGTGCCATCAGTCCTTATAGCGGGAGATCCTACAATGAGCAGTTCTTC. As protein: CAISPYSGRSYNEQFF.

V is TRBV4-2 and J is TRBJ2-7; D is undetermined. Germline lookup yields CDR1 LGHNA and CDR2 YNFKEQ. The length of the CDR3 is 15 residues. Trimming took off 1 base at V and 2 bases at J, with 12 bases between the two ends. CDR3 in amino acids: CASSQVVGRTYEQYF. Written as DNA, the CDR3 is TGTGCCAGCAGCCAAGTGGTCGGCAGGACCTACGAGCAGTACTTC.

J is TRBJ2-1 and V is TRBV9; D is unclear. V lost 0 bases, J lost 3 bases, and 13 bases lay in between. The CDR3 sequence is 16 residues long. In germline, CDR1 is SGDLS, CDR2 YYNGEE. The CDR3 DNA is TGTGCCAGCAGCGTAGGACCCCAAGTCTACTACAATGAGCAGTTCTTC. Encoded protein: CASSVGPQVYYNEQFF. The whole variable domain, remainder taken from reference TRBV9 and TRBJ2-1, is DSGVTQTPKHLITATGQRVTLRCSPRSGDLSVYWYQQSLDQGLQFLIQYYNGEERAKGNILERFSAQQFPDLHSELNLSSLELGDSALYFCASSVGPQVYYNEQFFGPGTRLTVL.

The chain has TRBV5-8 and TRBJ2-2, with 9 bases aligning to TRBD1. The CDR3 spans 15 residues. The germline gives CDR1 SGHTS, CDR2 YDEGEE. J lost 6 bases, V lost 4 bases, and 7 bases had no gene match. DNA of the CDR3: TGTGCCAGCAGCGGAGGGGGACAGGGACCCGGGGAGCTGTTTTTT. It encodes CASSGGGQGPGELFF.

The genes are TRBV29-1 and TRBJ1-1; TRBD1 might be the D (6 bases). Per germline, CDR1 SQVTM and CDR2 ANQGSEA. The CDR3 spans 13 residues. With 4 bases removed from V and 5 bases from J, the gap between germline ends came to 14 bases. The CDR3 sequence: CSVGAGVKTEAFF. In DNA form, the CDR3 reads TGCAGCGTTGGGGCAGGGGTTAAGACTGAAGCTTTCTTT.

The V call is TRBV6-5, the J call TRBJ1-2; no clear D. The CDR3 totals 12 residues. The V and J ends lost 7 bases and 0 bases respectively, with 6 bases between them. Germline values: CDR1 MNHEY, CDR2 SVGAGI. The chain's CDR3 is CASNRPNYGYTF. The DNA of the CDR3 is TGTGCCAGCAACCGACCTAACTATGGCTACACCTTC.

The CDR3 loop reads CASSRGQFPPTNEKLFF. Written as DNA, the CDR3 is TGTGCCAGCAGCAGGGGACAATTCCCCCCAACTAATGAAAAACTGTTTTTT. This rearrangement joins TRBV7-9 to TRBJ1-4, with a tentative D call TRBD1 (6 bases). The germline V gene has CDR1 SEHNR and CDR2 FQNEAQ (reference sequence). The CDR3 totals 17 residues. Trimming took 5 bases from V and 0 from J, leaving 16 bases between them.